The present T cell receptor (beta chain) was sequenced within a study of blood T cell repertoires in COVID-19. Study context: Italy, Spain and the United States were the sources of the convalescent and acute COVID-19 samples. Sources were T cells, B-cell-depleted T cells, or PBMCs; the material itself was cDNA or gDNA.

After removal of 0 bases from V and 3 bases from J, the junction contained 9 bases not matched to a gene. The CDR3 covers 18 residues. The V gene's germline CDR1 is SGHVS and CDR2 FQNEAQ. The authors' processing: Estimates of nucleated cell counts were drawn from the amplification of reference gene primers. Some clones are missing from TCRdb's copy, which holds only in-frame ones; the method was immunoSEQ multiplex PCR. V, J and clone size derive from that table, while D and trimming were established from the DNA sequence. The sample consists of roughly 200,000 clones, nearly 90% of them appearing once. Adults between roughly 18 and 100 years of age took part from about two dozen US areas.

The specimen was PBMCs or T cells enriched from blood (not recorded which). The chain joins TRBV7-8 to TRBJ2-1; TRBD2 matches 9 bases. This receptor was identified in a woman aged 40 to 49 with acute COVID-19. For the CDR3, the DNA is TGTGCCAGCAGCTTAGCAGAGGGCGGGAGGGCCGACTACAATGAGCAGTTCTTC. This translates into CASSLAEGGRADYNEQFF.